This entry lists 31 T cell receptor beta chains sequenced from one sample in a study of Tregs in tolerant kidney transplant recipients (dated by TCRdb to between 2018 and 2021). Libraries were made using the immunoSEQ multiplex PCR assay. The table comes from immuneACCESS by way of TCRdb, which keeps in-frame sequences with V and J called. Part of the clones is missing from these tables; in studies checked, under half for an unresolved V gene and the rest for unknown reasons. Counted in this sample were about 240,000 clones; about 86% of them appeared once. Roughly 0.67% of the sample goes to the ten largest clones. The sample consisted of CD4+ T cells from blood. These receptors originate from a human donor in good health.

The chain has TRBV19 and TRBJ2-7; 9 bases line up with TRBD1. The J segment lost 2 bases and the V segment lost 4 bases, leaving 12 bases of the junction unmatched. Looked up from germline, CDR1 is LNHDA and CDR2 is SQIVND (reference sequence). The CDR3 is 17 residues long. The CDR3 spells CASSKLTGTGFAYEQYF. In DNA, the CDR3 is TGTGCCAGTAGTAAACTAACCGGGACAGGGTTTGCCTACGAGCAGTACTTC. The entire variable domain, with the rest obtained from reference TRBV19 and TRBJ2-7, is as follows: DGGITQSPKYLFRKEGQNVTLSCEQNLNHDAMYWYRQDPGQGLRLIYYSQIVNDFQKGDIAEGYSVSREKKESFPLTVTSAQKNPTAFYLCASSKLTGTGFAYEQYFGPGTRLTVT.

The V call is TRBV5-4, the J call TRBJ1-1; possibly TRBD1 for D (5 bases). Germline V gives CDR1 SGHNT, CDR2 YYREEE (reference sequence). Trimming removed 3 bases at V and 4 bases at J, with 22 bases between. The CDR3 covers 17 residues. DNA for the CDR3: TGTGCCAGCAGCTGGCTAAACCGGGACCAAAAGGGCACTGAAGCTTTCTTT. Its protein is CASSWLNRDQKGTEAFF.

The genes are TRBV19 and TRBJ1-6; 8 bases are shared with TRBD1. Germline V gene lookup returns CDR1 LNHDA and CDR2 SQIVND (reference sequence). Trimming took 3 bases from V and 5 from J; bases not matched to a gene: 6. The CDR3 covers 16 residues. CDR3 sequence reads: CASSIFSDRDNSPLHF. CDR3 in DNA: TGTGCCAGTAGTATTTTTTCGGACAGGGATAATTCACCCCTCCACTTT.

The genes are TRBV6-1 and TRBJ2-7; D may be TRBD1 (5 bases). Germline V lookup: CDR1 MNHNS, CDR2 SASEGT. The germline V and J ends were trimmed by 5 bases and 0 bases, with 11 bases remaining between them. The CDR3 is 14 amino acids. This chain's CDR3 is CASSRRQSSYEQYF. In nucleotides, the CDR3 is TGTGCCAGCAGTCGACGACAGAGCTCCTACGAGCAGTACTTC.

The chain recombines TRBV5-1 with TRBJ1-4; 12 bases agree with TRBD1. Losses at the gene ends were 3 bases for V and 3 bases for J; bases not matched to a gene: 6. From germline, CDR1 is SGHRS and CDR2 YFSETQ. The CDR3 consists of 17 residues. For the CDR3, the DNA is TGCGCCAGCAGCTGGGGTCGGGACAGGGGGCCTAATGAAAAACTGTTTTTT. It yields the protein CASSWGRDRGPNEKLFF. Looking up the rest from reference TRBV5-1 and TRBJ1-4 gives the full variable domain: KAGVTQTPRYLIKTRGQQVTLSCSPISGHRSVSWYQQTPGQGLQFLFEYFSETQRNKGNFPGRFSGRQFSNSRSEMNVSTLELGDSALYLCASSWGRDRGPNEKLFFGSGTQLSVL.

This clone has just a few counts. CDR3 bases: TGTGCCAGCAGCTGGGGGACAGATACGCAGTATTTT. This codes for CASSWGTDTQYF. This chain joins TRBV11-2 and TRBJ2-3; the D gene could be TRBD1 or TRBD2 (5 bases each). The CDR3 sequence is 12 residues long. The germline V and J ends were trimmed by 4 bases and 3 bases, with 5 bases remaining between them. Per germline, CDR1 SGHAT and CDR2 FQNNGV.

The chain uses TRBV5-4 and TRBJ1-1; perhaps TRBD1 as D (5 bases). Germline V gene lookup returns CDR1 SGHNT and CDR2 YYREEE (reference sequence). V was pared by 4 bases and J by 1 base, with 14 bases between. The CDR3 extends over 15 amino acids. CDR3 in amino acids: CASSPGWGRNTEAFF. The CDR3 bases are TGTGCCAGCAGCCCAGGGTGGGGTAGGAACACTGAAGCTTTCTTT.

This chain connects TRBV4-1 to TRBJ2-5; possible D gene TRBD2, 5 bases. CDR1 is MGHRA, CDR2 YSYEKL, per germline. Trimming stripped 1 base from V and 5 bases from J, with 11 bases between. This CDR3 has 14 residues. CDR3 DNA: TGCGCCAGCAGCCAAGGTGGAGAGGGTGAGACCCAGTACTTC. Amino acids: CASSQGGEGETQYF.

The CDR3 is CASSSKPGQGNSPLHF. The DNA of the CDR3 is TGTGCCAGCAGCTCAAAGCCGGGACAGGGAAATTCACCCCTCCACTTT. This chain links TRBV7-9 with TRBJ1-6; TRBD1 matches at 9 bases. The CDR3 length is 16 residues. V dropped 4 bases and J dropped 7; count of bases not matched to a gene: 8. In germline, CDR1 is SEHNR, CDR2 FQNEAQ (reference sequence).

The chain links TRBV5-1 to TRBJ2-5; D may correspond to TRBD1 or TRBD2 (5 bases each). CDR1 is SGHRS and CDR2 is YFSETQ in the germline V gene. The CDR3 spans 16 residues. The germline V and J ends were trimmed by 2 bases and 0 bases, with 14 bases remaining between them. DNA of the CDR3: TGCGCCAGCAGCTTATTCGGGGCGACGTACCAAGAGACCCAGTACTTC. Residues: CASSLFGATYQETQYF.

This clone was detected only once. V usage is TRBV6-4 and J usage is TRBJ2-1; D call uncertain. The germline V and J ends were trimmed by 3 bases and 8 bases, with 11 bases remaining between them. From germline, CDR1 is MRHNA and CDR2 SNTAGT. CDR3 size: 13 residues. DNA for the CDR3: TGTGCCAGCAGTGATGGGGTATCGGATGAGCAGTTCTTC. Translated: CASSDGVSDEQFF.

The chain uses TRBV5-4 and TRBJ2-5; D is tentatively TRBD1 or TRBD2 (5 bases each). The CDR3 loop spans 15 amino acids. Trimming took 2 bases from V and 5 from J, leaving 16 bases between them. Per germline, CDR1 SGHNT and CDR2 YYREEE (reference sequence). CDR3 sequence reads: CASSFGTEDVETQYF. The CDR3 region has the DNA TGTGCCAGCAGCTTTGGGACGGAGGATGTGGAGACCCAGTACTTC.

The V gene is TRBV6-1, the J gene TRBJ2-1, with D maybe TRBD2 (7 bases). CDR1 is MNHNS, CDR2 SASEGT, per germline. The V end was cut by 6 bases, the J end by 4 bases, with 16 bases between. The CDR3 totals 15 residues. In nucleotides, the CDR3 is TGTGCCAGCAGCCCCTGGGGGGGGCAATACAATGAGCAGTTCTTC. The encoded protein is CASSPWGGQYNEQFF.

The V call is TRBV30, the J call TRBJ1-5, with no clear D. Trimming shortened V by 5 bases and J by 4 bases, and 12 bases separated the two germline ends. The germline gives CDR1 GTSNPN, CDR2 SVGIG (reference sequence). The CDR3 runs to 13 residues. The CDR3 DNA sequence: TGTGCCTGGGCAGGTTCTTCGAATCAGCCCCAGCATTTT. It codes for CAWAGSSNQPQHF.

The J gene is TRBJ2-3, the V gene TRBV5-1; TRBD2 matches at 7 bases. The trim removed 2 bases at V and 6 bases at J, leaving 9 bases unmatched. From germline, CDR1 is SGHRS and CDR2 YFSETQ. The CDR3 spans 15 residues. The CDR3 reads CASSFTSVALDTQYF. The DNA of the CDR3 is TGCGCCAGCAGCTTCACTAGCGTTGCGTTGGATACGCAGTATTTT.

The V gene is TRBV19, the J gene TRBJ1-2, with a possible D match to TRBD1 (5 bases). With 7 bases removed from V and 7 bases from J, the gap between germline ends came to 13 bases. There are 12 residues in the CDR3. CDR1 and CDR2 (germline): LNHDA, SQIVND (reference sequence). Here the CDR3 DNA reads TGTGCCAGTAAAAGGAGGGGCTCTGGCTACACCTTC. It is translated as CASKRRGSGYTF.

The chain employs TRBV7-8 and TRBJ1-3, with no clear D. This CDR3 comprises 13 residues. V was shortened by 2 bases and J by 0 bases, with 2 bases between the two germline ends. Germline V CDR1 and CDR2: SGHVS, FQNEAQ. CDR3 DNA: TGTGCCAGCAGCTTAAGCTCTGGAAACACCATATATTTT. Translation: CASSLSSGNTIYF.

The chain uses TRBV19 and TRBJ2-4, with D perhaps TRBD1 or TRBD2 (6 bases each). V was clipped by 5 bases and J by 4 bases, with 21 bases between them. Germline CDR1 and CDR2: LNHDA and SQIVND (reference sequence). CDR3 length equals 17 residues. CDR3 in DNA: TGTGCCAGTAGTGGGGGGCCGCAGGGAATGCGAAAAAACATTCAGTACTTC. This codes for CASSGGPQGMRKNIQYF. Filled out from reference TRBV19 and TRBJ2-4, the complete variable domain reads DGGITQSPKYLFRKEGQNVTLSCEQNLNHDAMYWYRQDPGQGLRLIYYSQIVNDFQKGDIAEGYSVSREKKESFPLTVTSAQKNPTAFYLCASSGGPQGMRKNIQYFGAGTRLSVL.

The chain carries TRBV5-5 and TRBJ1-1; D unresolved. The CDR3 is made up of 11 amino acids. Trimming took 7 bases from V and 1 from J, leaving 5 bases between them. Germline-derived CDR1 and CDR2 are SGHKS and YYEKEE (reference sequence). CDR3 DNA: TGTGCCAGCCTACAGAACACTGAAGCTTTCTTT. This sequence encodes CASLQNTEAFF. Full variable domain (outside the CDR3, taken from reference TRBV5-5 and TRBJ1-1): DAGVTQSPTHLIKTRGQQVTLRCSPISGHKSVSWYQQVLGQGPQFIFQYYEKEERGRGNFPDRFSARQFPNYSSELNVNALLLGDSALYLCASLQNTEAFFGQGTRLTVV.

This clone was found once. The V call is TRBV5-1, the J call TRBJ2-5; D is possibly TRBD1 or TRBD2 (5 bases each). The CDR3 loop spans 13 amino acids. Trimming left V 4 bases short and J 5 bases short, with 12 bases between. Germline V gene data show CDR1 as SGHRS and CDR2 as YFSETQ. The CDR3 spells CASSAGTLETQYF. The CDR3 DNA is TGCGCCAGCAGCGCCGGGACGCTGGAGACCCAGTACTTC.

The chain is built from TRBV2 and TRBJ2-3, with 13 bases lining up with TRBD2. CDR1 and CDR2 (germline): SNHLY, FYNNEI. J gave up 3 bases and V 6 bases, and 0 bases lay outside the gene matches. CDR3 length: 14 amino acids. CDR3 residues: CASRTSGGTDTQYF. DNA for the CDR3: TGTGCCAGCAGGACTAGCGGGGGGACAGATACGCAGTATTTT.

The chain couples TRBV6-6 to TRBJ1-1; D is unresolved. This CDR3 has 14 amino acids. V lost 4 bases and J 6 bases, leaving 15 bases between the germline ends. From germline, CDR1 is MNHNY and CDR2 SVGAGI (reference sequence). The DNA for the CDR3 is TGTGCCAGCAGTTCGGGGATGAGGGCCTCTGAAGCTTTCTTT. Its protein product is CASSSGMRASEAFF.

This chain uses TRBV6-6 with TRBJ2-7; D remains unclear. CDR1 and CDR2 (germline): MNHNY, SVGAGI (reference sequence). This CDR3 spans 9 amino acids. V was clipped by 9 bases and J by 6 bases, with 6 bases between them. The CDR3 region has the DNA TGTGCCAGGCCTTCCGAGCAGTACTTC. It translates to CARPSEQYF.

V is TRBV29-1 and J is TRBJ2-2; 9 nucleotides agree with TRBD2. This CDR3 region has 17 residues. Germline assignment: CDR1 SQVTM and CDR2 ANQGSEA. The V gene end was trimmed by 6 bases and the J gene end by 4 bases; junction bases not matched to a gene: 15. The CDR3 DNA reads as TGCAGCGTCCCGAAATGGGGTAGCGGGGGTGGCACCGGGGAGCTGTTTTTT. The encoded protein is CSVPKWGSGGGTGELFF.

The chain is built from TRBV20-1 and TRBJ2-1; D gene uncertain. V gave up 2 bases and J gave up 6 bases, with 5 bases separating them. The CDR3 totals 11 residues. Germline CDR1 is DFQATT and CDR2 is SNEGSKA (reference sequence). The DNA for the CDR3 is TGCAGTGCTAGATCTCTCAATGAGCAGTTCTTC. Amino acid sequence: CSARSLNEQFF.

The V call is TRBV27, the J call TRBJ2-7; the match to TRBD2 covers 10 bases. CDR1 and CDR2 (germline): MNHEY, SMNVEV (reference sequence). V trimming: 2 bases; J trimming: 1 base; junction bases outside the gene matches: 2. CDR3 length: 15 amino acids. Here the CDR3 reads CASSLRTSGSYEQYF. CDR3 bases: TGTGCCAGCAGTTTAAGGACTAGCGGATCCTACGAGCAGTACTTC.

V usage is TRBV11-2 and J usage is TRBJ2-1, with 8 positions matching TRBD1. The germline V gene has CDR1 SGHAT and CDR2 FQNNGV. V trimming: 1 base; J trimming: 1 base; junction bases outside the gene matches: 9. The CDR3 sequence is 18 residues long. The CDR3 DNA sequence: TGTGCCAGCAGCTTAGGTTGGAGACAGGGGCTATCCTACAATGAGCAGTTCTTC. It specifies CASSLGWRQGLSYNEQFF.

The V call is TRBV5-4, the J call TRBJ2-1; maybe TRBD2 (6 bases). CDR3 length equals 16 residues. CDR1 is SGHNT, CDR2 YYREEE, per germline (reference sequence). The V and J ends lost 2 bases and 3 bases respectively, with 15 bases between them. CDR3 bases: TGTGCCAGCAGCTTCACCGGGGGATATGGCTACAATGAGCAGTTCTTC. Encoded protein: CASSFTGGYGYNEQFF.

The CDR3 loop reads CASSRTGANGYTF. CDR3 coding DNA: TGTGCCAGCAGCCGTACAGGGGCAAATGGCTACACCTTC. The V gene is TRBV11-2, the J gene TRBJ1-2, with 7 bases matching TRBD1. The CDR3 is 13 amino acids. Unmatched junction bases numbered 6, after V lost 5 bases and J lost 6 bases. Germline loops: CDR1 SGHAT, CDR2 FQNNGV.

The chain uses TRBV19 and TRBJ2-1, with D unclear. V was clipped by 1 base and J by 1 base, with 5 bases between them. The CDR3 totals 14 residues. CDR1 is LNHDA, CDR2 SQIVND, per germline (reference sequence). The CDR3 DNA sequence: TGTGCCAGTAGTATAGGGAAGTCCTACAATGAGCAGTTCTTC. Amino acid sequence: CASSIGKSYNEQFF.

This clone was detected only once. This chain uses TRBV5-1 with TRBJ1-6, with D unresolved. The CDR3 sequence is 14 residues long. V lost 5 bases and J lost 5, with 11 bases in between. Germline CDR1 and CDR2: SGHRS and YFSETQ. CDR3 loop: CASSFQMDNSPLHF. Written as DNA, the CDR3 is TGCGCCAGCAGTTTCCAGATGGATAATTCACCCCTCCACTTT.